One and the same sample provided the 10 T cell receptor beta chains below, sequenced in a study of shared clonotypes between healthy human individuals. Produced via immunoSEQ multiplex PCR; TCRdb's table is partial and in-frame only. The sample carries approximately 2,300,000 clones, less than 95% recorded once. Source material: naive CD4+ T cells from PBMCs. Subset in this sample: CD45RA+ positively selected. These receptor sequences come from a man aged 18 to 30 in good health. Some clones in this sample may be carry-over from other donors' samples.

The chain uses TRBV9 and TRBJ2-3, with D perhaps TRBD1 (6 bases). V was clipped by 1 base and J by 2 bases, with 11 bases between them. This CDR3 is built from 15 residues. The germline gives CDR1 SGDLS, CDR2 YYNGEE. DNA of the CDR3: TGTGCCAGCAGCGTAATGGGGGCCCCCACAGATACGCAGTATTTT. Translation: CASSVMGAPTDTQYF. Full variable domain (remainder filled in from reference TRBV9 and TRBJ2-3): DSGVTQTPKHLITATGQRVTLRCSPRSGDLSVYWYQQSLDQGLQFLIQYYNGEERAKGNILERFSAQQFPDLHSELNLSSLELGDSALYFCASSVMGAPTDTQYFGPGTRLTVL.

The rearrangement joins TRBV30 to TRBJ1-5; D possibly corresponds to TRBD1 (6 bases). The CDR3 spans 14 residues. With 3 bases removed from V and 4 bases from J, the gap between germline ends came to 13 bases. Germline loops: CDR1 GTSNPN, CDR2 SVGIG (reference sequence). Written as DNA, the CDR3 is TGTGCCTGGAGCGACGGGACATTAAATCAGCCCCAGCATTTT. As protein: CAWSDGTLNQPQHF.

The CDR3 sequence is CASSLRPGTGFGQYF. In DNA form, the CDR3 reads TGTGCCAGCAGCCTACGTCCCGGGACAGGGTTTGGGCAGTACTTC. The chain carries TRBV11-2 and TRBJ2-7; 9 bases match TRBD1. With 5 bases clipped from V and 9 bases from J, the junction kept 14 bases outside the gene matches. From germline, CDR1 is SGHAT and CDR2 FQNNGV. The CDR3 contains 15 residues.

This rearrangement joins TRBV5-6 to TRBJ1-2, with a possible D match to TRBD1 (5 bases). This CDR3 has 15 amino acids. V lost 1 base and J 4 bases, leaving 14 bases between the germline ends. Germline V CDR1 and CDR2: SGHDT, YYEEEE. CDR3 amino acids: CASSLRGAGGYGYTF. CDR3 nucleotides: TGTGCCAGCAGCTTGAGAGGGGCCGGCGGCTATGGCTACACCTTC.

Comment on this clone: The sample has other DNA sequences that encode this CDR3 too. The chain recombines TRBV15 with TRBJ1-4; the D gene is possibly TRBD1 (5 bases). Trimming stripped 3 bases from V and 4 bases from J, with 6 bases between. This CDR3 region has 13 residues. Germline V gene sequence: CDR1 LNHNV, CDR2 YYDKDF (reference sequence). CDR3 in DNA: TGTGCCACCAGCAGGGACAATAATGAAAAACTGTTTTTT. Protein: CATSRDNNEKLFF.

The rearrangement joins TRBV11-2 to TRBJ2-3, with 8 bases fitting TRBD2. From germline, CDR1 is SGHAT and CDR2 FQNNGV. J lost 0 bases, V lost 3 bases, and 11 bases had no gene match. The CDR3 extends over 18 amino acids. The CDR3 DNA is TGTGCCAGCAGCTTCCGCCCCCCAGCTAGCGGGAGCACAGATACGCAGTATTTT. It is translated as CASSFRPPASGSTDTQYF.

The V and J genes are TRBV30 and TRBJ1-2, with 7 bases identical to TRBD1. CDR3 length: 12 residues. Germline trimming cut 1 base from V and 6 bases from J; bases unmatched to any gene: 2. From germline, CDR1 is GTSNPN and CDR2 SVGIG (reference sequence). The CDR3 region has the DNA TGTGCCTGGAGTGAAGACAGGGATGGCTACACCTTC. This codes for CAWSEDRDGYTF.

This chain links TRBV25-1 with TRBJ2-5; D unclear. The CDR3 covers 11 residues. From germline, CDR1 is MGHDK and CDR2 SYGVNS. Trimming left V 5 bases short and J 2 bases short, with 3 bases between. This CDR3 reads CASSIQETQYF. CDR3 DNA: TGTGCCAGCAGTATACAAGAGACCCAGTACTTC.

This clone was observed once. The CDR3 DNA reads as TGTGCCAGCAGCTCCCTTGGCGGGAACACCGGGGAGCTGTTTTTT. Amino acid sequence: CASSSLGGNTGELFF. The gene calls are TRBV5-4 and TRBJ2-2; no firm D call. The CDR3 contains 15 residues. Between the trimmed V and J ends, which lost 3 bases and 1 base, there was a span of 10 bases. CDR1 is SGHNT and CDR2 is YYREEE in the germline V gene (reference sequence). Looking up the rest from reference TRBV5-4 and TRBJ2-2 gives the full variable domain: ETGVTQSPTHLIKTRGQQVTLRCSSQSGHNTVSWYQQALGQGPQFIFQYYREEENGRGNFPPRFSGLQFPNYSSELNVNALELDDSALYLCASSSLGGNTGELFFGEGSRLTVL.

The J gene is TRBJ1-3, the V gene TRBV5-4, with 10 bases identical to TRBD1. Trimming took 4 bases from V and 1 from J; bases not matched to a gene: 5. The CDR3 is 16 amino acids. The germline V gene encodes CDR1 SGHNT and CDR2 YYREEE (reference sequence). The CDR3 protein is CASSVDRGFSGNTIYF. In DNA, the CDR3 is TGTGCCAGCAGCGTGGACAGGGGGTTTTCTGGAAACACCATATATTTT.